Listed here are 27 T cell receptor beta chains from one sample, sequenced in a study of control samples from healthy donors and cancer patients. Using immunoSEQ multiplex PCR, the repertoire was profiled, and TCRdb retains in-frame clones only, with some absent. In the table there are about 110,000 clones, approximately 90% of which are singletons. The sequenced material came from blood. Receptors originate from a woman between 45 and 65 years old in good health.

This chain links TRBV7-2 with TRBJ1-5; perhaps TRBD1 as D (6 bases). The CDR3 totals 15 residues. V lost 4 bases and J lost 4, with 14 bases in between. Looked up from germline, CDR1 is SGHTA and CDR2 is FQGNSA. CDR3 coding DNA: TGTGCCAGCAGCTCCGGGACACCCATTAATCAGCCCCAGCATTTT. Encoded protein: CASSSGTPINQPQHF.

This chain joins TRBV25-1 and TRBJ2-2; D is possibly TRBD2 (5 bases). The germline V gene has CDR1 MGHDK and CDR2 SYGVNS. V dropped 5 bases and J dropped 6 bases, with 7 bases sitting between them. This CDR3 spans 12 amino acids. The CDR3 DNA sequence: TGTGCCAGCAGTTTGAGGGCCGGGGAGCTGTTTTTT. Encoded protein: CASSLRAGELFF.

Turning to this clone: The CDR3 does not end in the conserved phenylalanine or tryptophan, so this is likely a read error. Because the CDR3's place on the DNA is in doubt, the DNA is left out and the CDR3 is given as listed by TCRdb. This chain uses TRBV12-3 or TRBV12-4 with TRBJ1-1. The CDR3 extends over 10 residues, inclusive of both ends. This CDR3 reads CASSLFLPPS.

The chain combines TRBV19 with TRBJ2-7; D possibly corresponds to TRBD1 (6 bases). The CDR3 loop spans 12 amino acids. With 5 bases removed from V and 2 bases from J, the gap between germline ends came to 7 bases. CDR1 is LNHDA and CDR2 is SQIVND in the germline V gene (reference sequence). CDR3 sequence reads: CASSGQTYEQYF. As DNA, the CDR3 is TGTGCCAGTAGTGGACAGACCTACGAGCAGTACTTC.

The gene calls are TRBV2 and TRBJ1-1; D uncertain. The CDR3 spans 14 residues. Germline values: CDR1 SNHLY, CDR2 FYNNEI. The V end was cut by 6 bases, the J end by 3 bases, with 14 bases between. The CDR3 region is CASRAAHGDTEAFF. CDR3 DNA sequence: TGTGCCAGCAGGGCCGCTCATGGGGACACTGAAGCTTTCTTT.

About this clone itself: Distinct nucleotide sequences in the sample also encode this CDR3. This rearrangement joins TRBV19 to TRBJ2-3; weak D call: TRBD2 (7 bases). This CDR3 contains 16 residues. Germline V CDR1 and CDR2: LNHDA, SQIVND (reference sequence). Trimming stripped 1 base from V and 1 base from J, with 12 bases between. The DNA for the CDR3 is TGTGCCAGTAGTATAGGGGGGGGGCTTGGCACAGATACGCAGTATTTT. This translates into CASSIGGGLGTDTQYF.

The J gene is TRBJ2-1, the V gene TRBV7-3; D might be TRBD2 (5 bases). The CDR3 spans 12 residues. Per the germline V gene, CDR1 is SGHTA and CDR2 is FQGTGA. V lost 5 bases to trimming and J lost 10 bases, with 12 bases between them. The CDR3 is CASSGEFREQFF. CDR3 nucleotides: TGTGCCAGCAGCGGGGAGTTTCGCGAGCAGTTCTTC.

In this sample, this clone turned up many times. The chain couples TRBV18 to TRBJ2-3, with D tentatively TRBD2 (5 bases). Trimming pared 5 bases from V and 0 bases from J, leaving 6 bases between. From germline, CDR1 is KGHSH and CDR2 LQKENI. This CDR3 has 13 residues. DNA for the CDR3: TGTGCCAGCTCAGGAGGCAGCACAGATACGCAGTATTTT. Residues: CASSGGSTDTQYF.

CDR3 protein: CATSSGTRDREYEQYF. The CDR3 bases are TGTGCCACCAGCAGCGGGACCCGCGACAGGGAATACGAGCAGTACTTC. The J gene is TRBJ2-7, the V gene TRBV15; TRBD1 aligns across 7 bases. CDR1 and CDR2 from the germline V gene are LNHNV and YYDKDF (reference sequence). Trimming removed 3 bases from V and 4 bases from J; junction bases left unmatched: 12. CDR3 length equals 16 residues.

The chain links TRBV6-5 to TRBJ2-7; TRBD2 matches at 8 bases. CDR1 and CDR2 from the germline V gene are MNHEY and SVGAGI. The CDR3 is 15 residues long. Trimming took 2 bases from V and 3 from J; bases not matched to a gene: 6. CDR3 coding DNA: TGTGCCAGCAGTTACAGTGAGCGGGGGTTCTACGAGCAGTACTTC. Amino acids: CASSYSERGFYEQYF.

CDR3 residues: CASSHQRDRSSPHEQFF. CDR3 nucleotide sequence: TGTGCCAGCAGCCACCAACGAGACAGGTCCTCTCCCCATGAGCAGTTCTTC. V gene TRBV3-1 (or the pseudogene TRBV3-2) combines with J gene TRBJ2-1; the D gene is possibly TRBD1 (6 bases). The V gene's germline CDR1 is LGHDT and CDR2 YNNKEL (reference sequence). V lost 3 bases, J lost 8 bases, and 23 bases lay in between. The CDR3 length is 17 residues.

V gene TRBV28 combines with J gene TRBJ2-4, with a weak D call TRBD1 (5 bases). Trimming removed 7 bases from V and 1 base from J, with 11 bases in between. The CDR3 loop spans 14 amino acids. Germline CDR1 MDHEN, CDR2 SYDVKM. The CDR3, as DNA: TGTGCCAGCACGCCAGGGCAGGCCAAAAACATTCAGTACTTC. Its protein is CASTPGQAKNIQYF.

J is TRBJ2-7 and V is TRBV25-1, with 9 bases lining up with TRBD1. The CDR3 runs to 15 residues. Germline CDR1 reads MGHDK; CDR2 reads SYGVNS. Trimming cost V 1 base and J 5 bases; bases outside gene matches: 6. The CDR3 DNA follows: TGTGCCAGCAGTGAATTGGGGACAGGGACCGACGAGCAGTACTTC. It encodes CASSELGTGTDEQYF.

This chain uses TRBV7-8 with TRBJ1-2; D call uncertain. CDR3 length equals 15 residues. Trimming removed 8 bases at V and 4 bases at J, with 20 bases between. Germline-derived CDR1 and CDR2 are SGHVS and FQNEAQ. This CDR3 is CASADSSGPVYGYTF. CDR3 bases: TGTGCCAGCGCGGACTCTTCCGGTCCTGTCTATGGCTACACCTTC.

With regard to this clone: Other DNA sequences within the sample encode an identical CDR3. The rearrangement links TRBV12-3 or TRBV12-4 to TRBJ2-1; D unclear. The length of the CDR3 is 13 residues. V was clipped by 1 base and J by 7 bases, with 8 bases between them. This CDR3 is CASSLVLGNEQFF. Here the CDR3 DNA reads TGTGCCAGCAGTTTAGTCTTGGGAAATGAGCAGTTCTTC.

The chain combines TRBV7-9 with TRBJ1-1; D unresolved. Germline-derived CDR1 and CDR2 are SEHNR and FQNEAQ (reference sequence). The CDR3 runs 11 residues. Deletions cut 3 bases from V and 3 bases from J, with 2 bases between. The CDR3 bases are TGTGCCAGCAGCTTCGACACTGAAGCTTTCTTT. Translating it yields CASSFDTEAFF. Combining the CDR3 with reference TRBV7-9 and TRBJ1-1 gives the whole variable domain DTGVSQNPRHKITKRGQNVTFRCDPISEHNRLYWYRQTLGQGPEFLTYFQNEAQLEKSRLLSDRFSAERPKGSFSTLEIQRTEQGDSAMYLCASSFDTEAFFGQGTRLTVV.

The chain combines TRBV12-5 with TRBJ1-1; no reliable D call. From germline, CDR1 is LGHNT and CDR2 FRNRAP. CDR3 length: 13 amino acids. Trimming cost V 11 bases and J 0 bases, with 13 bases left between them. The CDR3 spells CAYTWRMNTEAFF. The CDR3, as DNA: TGTGCTTACACGTGGCGCATGAACACTGAAGCTTTCTTT.

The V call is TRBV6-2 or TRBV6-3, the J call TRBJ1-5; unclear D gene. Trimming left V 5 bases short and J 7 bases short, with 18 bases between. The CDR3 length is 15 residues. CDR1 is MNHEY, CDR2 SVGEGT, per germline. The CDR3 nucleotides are TGTGCCAGCAGTATCTCCAGAGGGTGGCAACAGCCCCAGCATTTT. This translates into CASSISRGWQQPQHF.

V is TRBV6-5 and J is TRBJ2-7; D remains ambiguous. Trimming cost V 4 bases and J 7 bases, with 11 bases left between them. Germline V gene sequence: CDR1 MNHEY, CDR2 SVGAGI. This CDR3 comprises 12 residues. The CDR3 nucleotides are TGTGCCAGCAGTTCTACTGGACGGGAGCAGTACGTC. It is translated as CASSSTGREQYV.

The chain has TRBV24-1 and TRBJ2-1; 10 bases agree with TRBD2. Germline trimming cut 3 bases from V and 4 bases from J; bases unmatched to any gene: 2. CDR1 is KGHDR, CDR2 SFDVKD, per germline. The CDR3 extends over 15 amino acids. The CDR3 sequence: CATSDTLAGYNEQFF. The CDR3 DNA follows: TGTGCCACCAGTGATACACTAGCGGGGTACAATGAGCAGTTCTTC.

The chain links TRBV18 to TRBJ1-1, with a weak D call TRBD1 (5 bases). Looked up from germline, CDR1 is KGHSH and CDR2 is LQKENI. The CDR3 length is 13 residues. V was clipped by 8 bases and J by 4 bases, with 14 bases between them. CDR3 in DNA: TGTGCCAGCACGACCGGGGGGGGCACTGAAGCTTTCTTT. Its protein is CASTTGGGTEAFF. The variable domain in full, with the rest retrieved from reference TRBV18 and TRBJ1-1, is NAGVMQNPRHLVRRRGQEARLRCSPMKGHSHVYWYRQLPEEGLKFMVYLQKENIIDESGMPKERFSAEFPKEGPSILRIQQVVRGDSAAYFCASTTGGGTEAFFGQGTRLTVV.

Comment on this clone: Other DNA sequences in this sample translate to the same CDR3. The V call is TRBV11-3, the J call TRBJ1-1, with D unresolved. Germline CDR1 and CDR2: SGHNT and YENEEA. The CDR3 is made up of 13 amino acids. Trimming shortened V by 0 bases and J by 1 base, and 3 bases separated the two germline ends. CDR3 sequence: CASSLEGNTEAFF. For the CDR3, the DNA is TGTGCCAGCAGCTTAGAGGGGAACACTGAAGCTTTCTTT.

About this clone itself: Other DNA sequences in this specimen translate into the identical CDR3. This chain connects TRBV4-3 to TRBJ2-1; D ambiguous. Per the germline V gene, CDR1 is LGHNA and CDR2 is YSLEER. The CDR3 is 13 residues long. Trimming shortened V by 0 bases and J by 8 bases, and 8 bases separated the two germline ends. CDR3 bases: TGCGCCAGCAGCCAAGAGTCGGTATATGAGCAGTTCTTC. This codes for CASSQESVYEQFF.

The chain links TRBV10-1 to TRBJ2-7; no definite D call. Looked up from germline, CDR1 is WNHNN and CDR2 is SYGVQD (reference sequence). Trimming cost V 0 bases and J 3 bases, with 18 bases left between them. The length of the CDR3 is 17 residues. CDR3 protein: CASSESRTLYSDYEQYV. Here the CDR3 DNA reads TGCGCCAGCAGTGAGTCCCGCACCCTCTACTCAGACTACGAGCAGTACGTC.

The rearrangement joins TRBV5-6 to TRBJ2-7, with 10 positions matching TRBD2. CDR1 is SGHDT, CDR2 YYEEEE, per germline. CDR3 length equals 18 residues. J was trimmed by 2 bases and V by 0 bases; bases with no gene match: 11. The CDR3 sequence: CASSLGPGLAGETYEQYV. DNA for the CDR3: TGTGCCAGCAGCTTGGGCCCGGGGCTAGCGGGGGAAACCTACGAGCAGTACGTC.

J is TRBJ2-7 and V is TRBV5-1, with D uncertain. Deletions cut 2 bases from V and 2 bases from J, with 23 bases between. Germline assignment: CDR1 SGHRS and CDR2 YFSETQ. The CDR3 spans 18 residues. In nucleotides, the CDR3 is TGCGCCAGCAGCTTCCCCCACGAACACCTCCCTGGGACCTACGAGCAGTACTTC. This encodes CASSFPHEHLPGTYEQYF.

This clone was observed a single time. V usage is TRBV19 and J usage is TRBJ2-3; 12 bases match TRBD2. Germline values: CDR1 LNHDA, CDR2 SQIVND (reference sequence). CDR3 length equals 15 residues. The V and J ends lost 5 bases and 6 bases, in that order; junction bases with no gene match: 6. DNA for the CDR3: TGTGCCAGTAGTGCAAGACTAGCGGGAGCGGATACGCAGTATTTT. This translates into CASSARLAGADTQYF.